This T cell receptor beta chain was found in a study of OX40 agonist ivuxolimab in advanced cancers. For the study at large: In this trial design, patients received ivuxolimab intravenously at 0.01 to 10 mg/kg every 2 weeks. Eligibility rules accepted prior anti-PD-1, anti-PD-L1 or anti-CTLA-4 therapy, and 40% to 50% had some. The study's findings and limits: Doses of 0.1 to 3.0 mg/kg were accompanied by clonal expansion of CD4+ and CD8+ blood T cells by week 6.

Turning to this clone: Its antigen is unknown.

Repertoires were generated with immunoSEQ multiplex PCR, while TCRdb's copy carries only in-frame clones and drops some. The table records tens of thousands of clones, about 88% of them present only once. The sequenced sample was CD4+ or CD8+ T cells sorted from blood, obtained in a trial of the OX40 agonist ivuxolimab. The sequence derives from an adult with an advanced solid tumor such as melanoma, head and neck, liver or kidney cancer.

CDR3 sequence: CASSLRQGDSYEQYF. As DNA, the CDR3 is TGTGCCAGCAGCTTAAGACAGGGGGACTCCTACGAGCAGTACTTC. V is TRBV7-6 and J is TRBJ2-7; TRBD1 agrees at 9 bases. This CDR3 is 15 amino acids long. Germline V gene data show CDR1 as SGHVS and CDR2 as FNYEAQ. The ends lost 2 bases at V and 0 bases at J; junction bases unmatched: 2.